This is a list of T cell receptor beta chains from one sample in a study of blood T cells in healthy people across ages. TCRdb re-derived calls from the 5' RACE reads in MiXCR, one entry per CDR3 protein. This table has hundreds of thousands of distinct CDR3 sequences, 20% to 30% appearing once. These sequences were also reported in another study, on T cells of mothers and their children.

The source material was blood. These receptors were obtained from a boy aged 5-17 years in good health. The conserved cysteine and the conserved F or W are not part of the CDR3 here. Clone size, where shown, is once, few, many, or a class for clones that have expanded.

V: TRBV3-1
length: 11
J: TRBJ1-1
size: .
CDR3: ASSQSGQDEAF

V: TRBV6-1
length: 12
J: TRBJ1-2
size: once
CDR3: ASSEGPDRYGYT

V: TRBV20-1
length: 10
J: TRBJ1-2
size: few
CDR3: SGGGRAEGYT

V: TRBV11-2
length: 13
J: TRBJ1-1
size: .
CDR3: ASSLTGQGIGEAF

V: TRBV7-3
length: 11
J: TRBJ2-1
size: few
CDR3: ASSQGGGNEQF

V: TRBV20-1
length: 13
J: TRBJ2-2
size: .
CDR3: SASRTDANTGELF

V: TRBV28
length: 16
J: TRBJ1-6
size: .
CDR3: ASSSPPGLSSYNSPLH

V: TRBV7-2
length: 12
J: TRBJ2-7
size: .
CDR3: ASSETRVDYEQY

V: TRBV20-1
length: 13
J: TRBJ2-7
size: few
CDR3: SANLGAGVSYEQY

V: TRBV13
length: 14
J: TRBJ2-4
size: few
CDR3: ASSTLAGLAKNIQY

V: TRBV4-1
length: 13
J: TRBJ2-5
size: .
CDR3: ASSPRERGTETQY

V: TRBV12-3/TRBV12-4
length: 10
J: TRBJ1-1
size: few
CDR3: ASSPGTTEAF

V: TRBV6-1
length: 12
J: TRBJ2-3
size: .
CDR3: ASKDRGMTDTQY

V: TRBV7-3
length: 12
J: TRBJ1-1
size: .
CDR3: ASSITLGATEAF

V: TRBV18
length: 13
J: TRBJ1-1
size: .
CDR3: ASSPKRDLGGEAF

V: TRBV5-1
length: 12
J: TRBJ2-3
size: .
CDR3: ASSLDPGSDTQY

V: TRBV7-9
length: 12
J: .
size: .
CDR3: ASSRRQAPYEQY

V: TRBV29-1
length: 11
J: TRBJ2-1
size: .
CDR3: SVRPGQATEQF

V: TRBV20-1
length: 11
J: TRBJ1-2
size: .
CDR3: SAPGQTNYGYT

V: TRBV5-1
length: 13
J: TRBJ1-1
size: .
CDR3: ASSDSDRSNTEAF

V: TRBV20-1
length: 12
J: TRBJ1-2
size: .
CDR3: SARDGRGDYGYT

V: TRBV12-3/TRBV12-4
length: 12
J: TRBJ2-1
size: few
CDR3: ASSLATGHNEQF